What follows are 15 T cell receptor beta chains derived from one specimen sequenced in a study of cytomegalovirus exposure and HLA in healthy donors. PCR used 60 Vbeta primers and 13 Jbeta primers. Clones were read by immunoSEQ multiplex PCR, and TCRdb kept only the in-frame ones, dropping some. The sample shows about 130,000 clones, 84% of them seen only once. Sequenced sample: PBMCs. These receptors were taken from a man aged 45 to 65 in good health and CMV-seronegative.

The rearrangement uses TRBV12-2 and TRBJ1-2. TRBV12-2 has pseudogene status. The CDR3 totals 15 residues. Written as DNA, the CDR3 is TGTGCAAGTCGCGATTTATCAGAGGGTAGCAGTGGCTACACCTTC. Encoded protein: CASRDLSEGSSGYTF.

CDR3 sequence (DNA): TGTGCCAGCAGCTTAACTTTTGGGACAGGGGCTGGGGAGCTGTTTTTT. Translating gives CASSLTFGTGAGELFF. V gene TRBV7-2 combines with J gene TRBJ2-2; 10 bases agree with TRBD1. The length of the CDR3 is 16 residues. Germline-derived CDR1 and CDR2 are SGHTA and FQGNSA. With V trimmed by 2 bases and J by 8 bases, 8 bases remained unmatched.

The rearrangement uses TRBV4-2 and TRBJ2-5; TRBD2 is a possible D gene (5 bases). Trimming took off 0 bases at V and 5 bases at J, with 13 bases between the two ends. CDR1 LGHNA and CDR2 YNFKEQ come from the germline V gene. CDR3 size: 15 residues. The CDR3 is CASSQEGVARETQYF. CDR3 nucleotides: TGTGCCAGCAGCCAAGAGGGAGTAGCCCGTGAGACCCAGTACTTC.

This clone was observed a handful of times. The V and J genes are TRBV5-1 and TRBJ2-7; D is possibly TRBD1 (6 bases). Per germline, CDR1 SGHRS and CDR2 YFSETQ. The CDR3 loop spans 14 amino acids. The V gene lost 1 base and the J gene lost 3 bases, with 11 bases spanning the gap. The CDR3 here is CASSLLGGNYEQYF. The CDR3 DNA reads as TGCGCCAGCAGCTTGTTAGGGGGAAACTACGAGCAGTACTTC.

The CDR3: CASSLNGGTPTGELFF. Here the CDR3 DNA reads TGTGCCAGCAGCTTAAATGGGGGGACTCCTACCGGGGAGCTGTTTTTT. V and J are TRBV7-3 and TRBJ2-2; D possibly corresponds to TRBD2 (6 bases). The CDR3 is 16 residues long. Trimming left V 1 base short and J 5 bases short, with 14 bases between. Germline CDR1 and CDR2: SGHTA and FQGTGA.

In DNA form, the CDR3 reads TGTGCCACCAGCGTCAGCGCTTTCTATGGCTACACCTTC. The encoded protein is CATSVSAFYGYTF. V is TRBV15 and J is TRBJ1-2, with D uncertain. The CDR3 extends over 13 amino acids. V was cut by 5 bases and J by 4 bases, with 11 bases left in between. Germline assignment: CDR1 LNHNV and CDR2 YYDKDF (reference sequence). Filled out from reference TRBV15 and TRBJ1-2, the complete variable domain reads DAMVIQNPRYQVTQFGKPVTLSCSQTLNHNVMYWYQQKSSQAPKLLFHYYDKDFNNEADTPDNFQSRRPNTSFCFLDIRSPGLGDTAMYLCATSVSAFYGYTFGSGTRLTVV.

This clone was detected only once. The genes are TRBV9 and TRBJ2-3; D possibly corresponds to TRBD1 (6 bases). CDR1 is SGDLS, CDR2 YYNGEE, per germline. This CDR3 region has 14 residues. V was clipped by 4 bases and J by 7 bases, with 16 bases between them. CDR3 in DNA: TGTGCCAGCAGCCGAGAAGGGGGAATGAATACGCAGTATTTT. This codes for CASSREGGMNTQYF.

J is TRBJ2-5 and V is TRBV5-1; 7 positions agree with TRBD1. The V segment lost 3 bases and the J segment 5 bases; nucleotides outside the gene matches: 7. The CDR3 runs to 14 residues. Per germline, CDR1 SGHRS and CDR2 YFSETQ. The CDR3 loop is CASSSGQVRETQYF. CDR3 coding DNA: TGCGCCAGCAGCTCTGGACAGGTCCGCGAGACCCAGTACTTC.

This clone was counted only a few times. The chain couples TRBV19 to TRBJ1-2, with D maybe TRBD1 (5 bases). From germline, CDR1 is LNHDA and CDR2 SQIVND (reference sequence). V was cut by 3 bases and J by 4 bases, with 15 bases left in between. CDR3 length: 15 residues. This CDR3 reads CASSIDRRTPYGYTF. The CDR3 nucleotides read TGTGCCAGTAGTATCGATCGGCGGACACCCTATGGCTACACCTTC.

The chain is built from TRBV7-9 and TRBJ2-7; 8 bases match TRBD1. CDR3 length: 14 amino acids. The V and J ends lost 4 bases and 2 bases, in that order; junction bases with no gene match: 4. Germline assignment: CDR1 SEHNR and CDR2 FQNEAQ (reference sequence). CDR3 residues: CASSSRTGTYEQYF. Here the CDR3 DNA reads TGTGCCAGCAGCTCCCGGACAGGGACCTACGAGCAGTACTTC.

The chain links TRBV13 to TRBJ2-7; 7 bases are shared with TRBD1. V was clipped by 4 bases and J by 0 bases; unmatched bases: 6. Germline V CDR1 and CDR2: PRHDT, FYEKMQ (reference sequence). The length of the CDR3 is 15 residues. The CDR3: CASSSMTGSSYEQYF. CDR3 coding DNA: TGTGCCAGCAGCTCGATGACAGGGAGCTCCTACGAGCAGTACTTC.

This clone was recorded once. At one of its ends the junction is not consistent with the germline gene, which may arise from a read error. The chain carries TRBV5-6 and TRBJ1-2; D may be TRBD1 (5 bases). The CDR3 spans 15 residues. CDR1 is SGHDT and CDR2 is YYEEEE in the germline V gene. CDR3 region: CASSPGGGRPYDYTF. CDR3 in DNA: TGTGCCAGCAGCCCGGGGGGAGGGCGACCCTATGACTACACCTTC.

This clone was found once. The chain carries TRBV30 and TRBJ1-4, with D possibly TRBD1 on 5 matching bases. The V gene lost 0 bases and the J gene lost 0 bases, with 8 bases spanning the gap. Germline V CDR1 and CDR2: GTSNPN, SVGIG (reference sequence). The CDR3 length is 15 residues. The CDR3 loop reads CAWSVGAATNEKLFF. In DNA form, the CDR3 reads TGTGCCTGGAGTGTAGGGGCGGCAACTAATGAAAAACTGTTTTTT.

The chain joins TRBV29-1 to TRBJ2-5; 7 bases are shared with TRBD2. Germline-derived CDR1 and CDR2 are SQVTM and ANQGSEA. The CDR3 runs to 14 residues. V trimming: 5 bases; J trimming: 5 bases; junction bases outside the gene matches: 11. CDR3 sequence: CSVSKRGQFETQYF. The CDR3 DNA reads as TGCAGCGTTTCGAAGCGGGGCCAATTTGAGACCCAGTACTTC.

This chain joins TRBV4-3 and TRBJ1-1; D call uncertain. The CDR3 loop spans 18 amino acids. Trimming took off 0 bases at V and 1 base at J, with 18 bases between the two ends. In germline, CDR1 is LGHNA, CDR2 YSLEER. CDR3 bases: TGCGCCAGCAGCCAAGAGTGGGCGTTGGTTCCGCGGAACACTGAAGCTTTCTTT. This encodes CASSQEWALVPRNTEAFF.